Listed here are 23 T cell receptor beta chains from one sample, sequenced in a study of PD-1 blockade in classical Hodgkin lymphoma. Every patient had relapsed following autologous stem cell transplantation, and cohorts differed in brentuximab vedotin exposure. Sequencing used immunoSEQ multiplex PCR; TCRdb keeps in-frame clones, though not all of them. This table holds some 95,000 clones, roughly 87% found once. Sequencing used peripheral blood mononuclear cells (PBMCs), obtained before the second cycle of nivolumab. All receptors come from a human donor with classical Hodgkin lymphoma.

The chain employs TRBV21-1 and TRBJ2-5; TRBD2 reflects the table's D call only, with no check against the DNA. TRBV21-1 is flagged as a pseudogene. CDR3 size: 21 residues. The CDR3 protein is CASSKAPGLAGRREYQETQYF. The CDR3 DNA follows: TGTGCCAGCAGCAAAGCCCCCGGACTAGCGGGGAGACGCGAGTACCAAGAGACCCAGTACTTC.

The rearrangement links TRBV27 to TRBJ2-6; D is unclear. Trimming took 5 bases from V and 0 from J, leaving 14 bases between them. CDR3 length: 17 residues. Germline values: CDR1 MNHEY, CDR2 SMNVEV (reference sequence). The DNA for the CDR3 is TGTGCCAGCAGTCCCAAGCGACCCAACTCTGGGGCCAACGTCCTGACTTTC. It yields the protein CASSPKRPNSGANVLTF. Using reference TRBV27 and TRBJ2-6 for the parts outside the CDR3, the full variable domain is EAQVTQNPRYLITVTGKKLTVTCSQNMNHEYMSWYRQDPGLGLRQIYYSMNVEVTDKGDVPEGYKVSRKEKRNFPLILESPSPNQTSLYFCASSPKRPNSGANVLTFGAGSRLTVL.

The sample holds one count of this clone. The chain is built from TRBV5-1 and TRBJ1-2, with 9 positions matching TRBD1. The CDR3 loop spans 13 amino acids. Germline CDR1 and CDR2: SGHRS and YFSETQ. Trimming took 4 bases from V and 8 from J; bases not matched to a gene: 6. This CDR3 reads CASSQQGAGGYTF. The CDR3 nucleotides read TGCGCCAGCAGCCAACAGGGGGCCGGGGGCTACACCTTC.

The chain has TRBV13 and TRBJ2-5; D might be TRBD1 or TRBD2, each matching 5 bases. The length of the CDR3 is 14 residues. CDR1 PRHDT and CDR2 FYEKMQ come from the germline V gene (reference sequence). Trimming pared 3 bases from V and 4 bases from J, leaving 12 bases between. The CDR3 reads CASSLYWGIETQYF. The DNA for the CDR3 is TGTGCCAGCAGCTTGTATTGGGGGATAGAGACCCAGTACTTC.

The CDR3 loop is CASTGEYSNQPQHF. CDR3 in DNA: TGTGCCAGCACAGGGGAGTATAGCAATCAGCCCCAGCATTTT. J is TRBJ1-5 and V is TRBV27; D perhaps matches TRBD1 (6 bases). The V gene's germline CDR1 is MNHEY and CDR2 SMNVEV (reference sequence). The CDR3 has 14 residues. V lost 7 bases and J lost 0, with 10 bases in between.

In its sample, this clone was seen once. This chain links TRBV27 with TRBJ1-1; D remains unclear. V was cut by 2 bases and J by 1 base, with 5 bases left in between. The CDR3 is 13 residues long. Germline CDR1 and CDR2: MNHEY and SMNVEV (reference sequence). In nucleotides, the CDR3 is TGTGCCAGCAGTTTAAGAGGGAACACTGAAGCTTTCTTT. Its translation is CASSLRGNTEAFF.

The gene calls are TRBV27 and TRBJ2-7; perhaps TRBD2 as D (6 bases). V dropped 3 bases and J dropped 4 bases, with 16 bases sitting between them. CDR3 length: 15 amino acids. From germline, CDR1 is MNHEY and CDR2 SMNVEV (reference sequence). The CDR3 reads CASSFISPGGYEQYF. The CDR3 nucleotides read TGTGCCAGCAGTTTCATATCCCCAGGAGGGTACGAGCAGTACTTC.

The chain is built from TRBV5-6 and TRBJ2-1, with D uncertain. The CDR3 is 15 residues long. Trimming left V 2 bases short and J 0 bases short, with 9 bases between. CDR1 is SGHDT and CDR2 is YYEEEE in the germline V gene. This chain's CDR3 is CASSFSLSSYNEQFF. The CDR3 DNA reads TGTGCCAGCAGCTTTTCACTAAGCTCCTACAATGAGCAGTTCTTC.

The chain is built from TRBV7-6 and TRBJ1-1; maybe TRBD1 (5 bases). Germline CDR1 and CDR2: SGHVS and FNYEAQ. The CDR3 covers 13 residues. V lost 5 bases and J 8 bases, leaving 15 bases between the germline ends. DNA for the CDR3: TGTGCCAGCAGCCAAAGTGGACAACTCGAAGCTTTCTTT. The encoded protein is CASSQSGQLEAFF. Supplemented by reference TRBV7-6 and TRBJ1-1, the full variable domain reads GAGVSQSPRYKVTKRGQDVALRCDPISGHVSLYWYRQALGQGPEFLTYFNYEAQQDKSGLPNDRFSAERPEGSISTLTIQRTEQRDSAMYRCASSQSGQLEAFFGQGTRLTVV.

This clone came up once. J is TRBJ2-3 and V is TRBV27; 12 bases are shared with TRBD2. The length of the CDR3 is 19 residues. V was clipped by 3 bases and J by 0 bases; unmatched bases: 10. CDR1 and CDR2 (germline): MNHEY, SMNVEV (reference sequence). Here the CDR3 DNA reads TGTGCCAGCAGTTTTGATTTCCTAGCGGGAGGGTCTAGCACAGATACGCAGTATTTT. Translated: CASSFDFLAGGSSTDTQYF.

This clone was seen just once. The rearrangement links TRBV7-9 to TRBJ2-7, with D perhaps matching TRBD1 (6 bases). The CDR3 totals 16 residues. CDR1 is SEHNR, CDR2 FQNEAQ, per germline (reference sequence). V lost 5 bases and J lost 1, with 18 bases in between. This chain's CDR3 is CASSDQPGQPSYEQYF. The DNA of the CDR3 is TGTGCCAGCAGCGATCAACCGGGACAACCATCCTACGAGCAGTACTTC.

The V and J genes are TRBV2 and TRBJ2-7; D unresolved. Per germline, CDR1 SNHLY and CDR2 FYNNEI. V was cut by 8 bases and J by 2 bases, with 7 bases left in between. CDR3 length equals 11 residues. CDR3 sequence: CASLGTYEQYF. For the CDR3, the DNA is TGTGCCAGCCTGGGCACCTACGAGCAGTACTTC.

The J gene is TRBJ2-5, the V gene TRBV2; no definite D call. The CDR3 covers 14 residues. Per germline, CDR1 SNHLY and CDR2 FYNNEI. V lost 4 bases and J lost 1, with 10 bases in between. The DNA for the CDR3 is TGTGCCAGCAGTGGGCCGACCCCCCAAGAGACCCAGTACTTC. Translating it yields CASSGPTPQETQYF.

J is TRBJ2-7 and V is TRBV6-6, with 9 bases aligning to TRBD1. This CDR3 region has 15 residues. J lost 2 bases, V lost 5 bases, and 7 bases had no gene match. Per germline, CDR1 MNHNY and CDR2 SVGAGI (reference sequence). This chain's CDR3 is CASSTQGQGPYEQYF. As DNA, the CDR3 is TGTGCCAGCAGTACACAGGGACAGGGACCCTACGAGCAGTACTTC.

V gene TRBV19 combines with J gene TRBJ1-2; TRBD1 is a possible D gene (5 bases). CDR3 length: 14 residues. V was shortened by 6 bases and J by 0 bases, with 11 bases between the two germline ends. Germline loops: CDR1 LNHDA, CDR2 SQIVND (reference sequence). The CDR3 protein is CASRNDRANYGYTF. In DNA form, the CDR3 reads TGTGCCAGTAGGAACGACAGAGCTAACTATGGCTACACCTTC.

This clone was recorded once. This CDR3 is CASSPPPGGSGNTIYF. The DNA of the CDR3 is TGTGCCAGCTCACCACCGCCGGGGGGGTCTGGAAACACCATATATTTT. This chain links TRBV18 with TRBJ1-3; D is perhaps TRBD1 (5 bases). V was clipped by 0 bases and J by 1 base, with 10 bases between them. The CDR3 runs 16 residues. The germline V gene has CDR1 KGHSH and CDR2 LQKENI.

The rearrangement uses TRBV27 and TRBJ1-2, with 12 bases aligning to TRBD1. Trimming at V came to 1 base and at J to 2 bases, leaving 5 bases not matched to a gene. The CDR3 extends over 17 amino acids. The germline CDR1 and CDR2 sequences are MNHEY and SMNVEV (reference sequence). The CDR3 DNA is TGTGCCAGCAGTTTATTACCGGGACAGGGGGCGAACTATGGCTACACCTTC. As protein: CASSLLPGQGANYGYTF.

The chain carries TRBV27 and TRBJ2-7, with 11 bases lining up with TRBD2. J was trimmed by 2 bases and V by 6 bases; bases with no gene match: 6. CDR1 is MNHEY, CDR2 SMNVEV, per germline (reference sequence). The CDR3 is 15 residues long. CDR3 in DNA: TGTGCCAGCAGCCCGGGACTAGCGGAACCCTACGAGCAGTACTTC. Translated: CASSPGLAEPYEQYF.

V and J are TRBV18 and TRBJ2-2; 11 bases align to TRBD1. Germline-derived CDR1 and CDR2 are KGHSH and LQKENI. V was pared by 1 base and J by 1 base, with 2 bases of the junction left unmatched. The CDR3 extends over 17 amino acids. Here the CDR3 reads CASSPRDRGMNTGELFF. The CDR3 region has the DNA TGTGCCAGCTCACCACGGGACAGGGGGATGAACACCGGGGAGCTGTTTTTT.

This rearrangement joins TRBV9 to TRBJ2-3, with TRBD2 identical over 7 bases. With 0 bases clipped from V and 2 bases from J, the junction kept 3 bases outside the gene matches. Germline V gene data show CDR1 as SGDLS and CDR2 as YYNGEE. The CDR3 sequence is 15 residues long. The DNA of the CDR3 is TGTGCCAGCAGCGTAGATGGGGGGGTCACAGATACGCAGTATTTT. Its protein is CASSVDGGVTDTQYF.

This chain uses TRBV7-9 with TRBJ2-7; tentatively, D is TRBD1 or TRBD2 (6 bases each). CDR3 length: 15 residues. Trimming shortened V by 1 base and J by 3 bases, and 13 bases separated the two germline ends. CDR1 is SEHNR and CDR2 is FQNEAQ in the germline V gene (reference sequence). The CDR3 here is CASSLVQGTFYEQYF. The CDR3, as DNA: TGTGCCAGCAGCTTAGTCCAGGGGACTTTCTACGAGCAGTACTTC.

The chain has TRBV19 and TRBJ2-3, with TRBD2 matching over 7 bases. The CDR3 spans 14 residues. Germline-derived CDR1 and CDR2 are LNHDA and SQIVND (reference sequence). Trimming cost V 6 bases and J 3 bases; bases outside gene matches: 6. In DNA form, the CDR3 reads TGTGCCAGTAGCCCAGCGGGAAGGACAGATACGCAGTATTTT. Residues: CASSPAGRTDTQYF.

The V and J genes are TRBV30 and TRBJ1-4; D might be TRBD1 (5 bases). Trimming removed 2 bases at V and 4 bases at J, with 11 bases between. Looked up from germline, CDR1 is GTSNPN and CDR2 is SVGIG (reference sequence). CDR3 size: 14 residues. The CDR3 loop is CAWSPDTRNEKLFF. The CDR3 region has the DNA TGTGCCTGGAGTCCGGACACCCGTAATGAAAAACTGTTTTTT. Combining the CDR3 with reference TRBV30 and TRBJ1-4 gives the whole variable domain SQTIHQWPATLVQPVGSPLSLECTVEGTSNPNLYWYRQAAGRGLQLLFYSVGIGQISSEVPQNLSASRPQDRQFILSSKKLLLSDSGFYLCAWSPDTRNEKLFFGSGTQLSVL.